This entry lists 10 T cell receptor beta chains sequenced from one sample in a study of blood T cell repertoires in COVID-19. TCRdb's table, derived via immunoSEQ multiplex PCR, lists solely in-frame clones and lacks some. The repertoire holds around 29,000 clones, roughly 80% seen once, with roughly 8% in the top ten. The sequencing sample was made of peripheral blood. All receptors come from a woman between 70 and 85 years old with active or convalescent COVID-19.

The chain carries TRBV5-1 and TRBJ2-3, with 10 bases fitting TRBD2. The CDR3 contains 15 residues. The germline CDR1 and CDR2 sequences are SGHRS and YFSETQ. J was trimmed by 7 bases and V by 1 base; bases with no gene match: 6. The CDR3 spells CASSLMSSGSHTQYF. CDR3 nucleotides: TGCGCCAGCAGCTTGATGTCTAGCGGGAGTCATACGCAGTATTTT.

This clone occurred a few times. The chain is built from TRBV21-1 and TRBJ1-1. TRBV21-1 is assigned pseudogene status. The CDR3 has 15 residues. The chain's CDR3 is CASSKAEGRSTEAFF. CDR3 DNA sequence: TGTGCCAGCAGCAAAGCGGAGGGGAGAAGCACTGAAGCTTTCTTT.

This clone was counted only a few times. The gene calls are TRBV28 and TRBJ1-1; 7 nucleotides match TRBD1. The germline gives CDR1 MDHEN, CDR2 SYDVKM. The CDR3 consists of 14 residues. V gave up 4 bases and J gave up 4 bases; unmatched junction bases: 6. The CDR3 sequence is CASSSTGVGTEAFF. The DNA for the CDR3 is TGTGCCAGCAGTTCCACAGGGGTCGGCACTGAAGCTTTCTTT.

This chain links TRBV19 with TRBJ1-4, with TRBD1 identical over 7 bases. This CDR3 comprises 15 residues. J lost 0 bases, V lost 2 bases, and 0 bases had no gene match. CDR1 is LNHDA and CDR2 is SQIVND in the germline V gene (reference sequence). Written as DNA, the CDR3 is TGTGCCAGTAGTATACAGGGGGCAACTAATGAAAAACTGTTTTTT. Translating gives CASSIQGATNEKLFF.

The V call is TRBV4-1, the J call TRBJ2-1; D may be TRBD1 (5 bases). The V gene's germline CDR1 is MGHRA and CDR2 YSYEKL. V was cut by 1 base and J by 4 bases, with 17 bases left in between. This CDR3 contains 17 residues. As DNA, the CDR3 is TGCGCCAGCAGCCAAGTATTACAACTGAAGGGGTACAATGAGCAGTTCTTC. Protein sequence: CASSQVLQLKGYNEQFF.

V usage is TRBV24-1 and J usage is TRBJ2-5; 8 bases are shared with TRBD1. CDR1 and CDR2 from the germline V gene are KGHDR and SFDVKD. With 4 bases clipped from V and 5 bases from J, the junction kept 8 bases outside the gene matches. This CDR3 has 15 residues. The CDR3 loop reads CATSEGKTGVETQYF. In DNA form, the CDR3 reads TGTGCCACCAGTGAGGGGAAGACAGGGGTGGAGACCCAGTACTTC.

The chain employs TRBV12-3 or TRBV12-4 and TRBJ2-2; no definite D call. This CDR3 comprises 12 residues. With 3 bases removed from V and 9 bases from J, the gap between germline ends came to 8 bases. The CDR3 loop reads CASSFMWRELFF. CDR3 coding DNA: TGTGCCAGCAGTTTTATGTGGCGGGAGCTGTTTTTT.

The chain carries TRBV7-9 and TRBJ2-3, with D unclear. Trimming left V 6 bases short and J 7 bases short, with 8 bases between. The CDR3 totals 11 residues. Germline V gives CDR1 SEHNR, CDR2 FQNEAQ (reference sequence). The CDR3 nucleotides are TGTGCCAGCAGTCCCGAGAATACGCAGTATTTT. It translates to CASSPENTQYF.

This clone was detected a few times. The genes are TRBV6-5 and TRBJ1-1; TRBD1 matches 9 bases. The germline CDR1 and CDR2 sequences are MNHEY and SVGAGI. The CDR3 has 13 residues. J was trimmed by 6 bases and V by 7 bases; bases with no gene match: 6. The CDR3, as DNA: TGTGCCAGCACCATGACAGGGGGTTCTGAAGCTTTCTTT. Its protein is CASTMTGGSEAFF.

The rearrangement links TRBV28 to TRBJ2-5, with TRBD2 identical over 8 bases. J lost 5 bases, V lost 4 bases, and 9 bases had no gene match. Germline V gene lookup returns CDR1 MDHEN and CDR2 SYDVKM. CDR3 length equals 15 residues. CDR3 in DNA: TGTGCCAGCAGTTCCCCGGGACTAGGAGAGGAGACCCAGTACTTC. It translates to CASSSPGLGEETQYF.